The rows below give T cell receptor beta chains drawn from one sample of a study of blood T cell repertoires in COVID-19. Repertoires were generated with immunoSEQ multiplex PCR, while TCRdb's copy carries only in-frame clones and drops some. The sample includes about 380,000 clones, roughly 85% of them seen just once. The sample comprised peripheral blood. The receptors derive from a woman in her late teens or twenties with acute or convalescent COVID-19. CDR3s include the opening cysteine and the closing phenylalanine or tryptophan. D genes are given only for firm matches. The size entry is marked missing in some rows and otherwise reads once, few, many or a size class.

V,size,J,D,CDR3,DNA
TRBV11-2,NA,TRBJ2-7,NA,CASSLGTLSEQYF,TGTGCCAGCAGCTTAGGGACACTGAGCGAGCAGTACTTC
TRBV27,NA,TRBJ1-1,NA,CASSLSQGRVAFF,TGTGCCAGCAGTTTATCCCAGGGGAGGGTAGCTTTCTTT
TRBV3-1/TRBV3-2,few,TRBJ1-1,NA,CASSPRVGTEAFF,TGTGCCAGCAGCCCTCGGGTGGGCACTGAAGCTTTCTTT
TRBV24-1,once,TRBJ2-6,NA,CATSDSPGQGANVLTF,TGTGCCACCAGTGATTCCCCAGGGCAGGGGGCCAACGTCCTGACTTTC
TRBV19,once,TRBJ1-5,TRBD1,CASSMDRVMGQPQHF,TGTGCCAGTAGTATGGACAGGGTAATGGGTCAGCCCCAGCATTTT
TRBV9,NA,TRBJ1-5,TRBD1,CASSSGQGGNQPQHF,TGTGCCAGCAGCTCTGGACAGGGTGGCAATCAGCCCCAGCATTTT
TRBV20-1,NA,TRBJ1-1,NA,CSANRNTEAFF,TGCAGTGCTAATAGAAACACTGAAGCTTTCTTT
TRBV4-1,many,TRBJ1-2,NA,CASSQDIGSGYGYTF,TGCGCCAGCAGCCAAGATATCGGCAGCGGATATGGCTACACCTTC
TRBV28,NA,TRBJ1-1,NA,CASLQGLGTEAFF,TGTGCCAGTTTACAGGGTTTAGGCACTGAAGCTTTCTTT
TRBV24-1,NA,TRBJ2-3,NA,CATSDEGGGTDTQYF,TGTGCCACCAGTGATGAGGGCGGGGGCACAGATACGCAGTATTTT
TRBV5-1,NA,TRBJ1-2,TRBD1,CASSLMTGGHGYTF,TGCGCCAGCAGCTTGATGACAGGGGGCCATGGCTACACCTTC
TRBV28,NA,TRBJ2-7,TRBD2,CASSVLAGEDEQYF,TGTGCCAGCAGTGTACTAGCGGGAGAAGACGAGCAGTACTTC
TRBV6-4,NA,TRBJ2-1,NA,CASSDWASSSYNEQFF,TGTGCCAGCAGTGACTGGGCGTCAAGCTCCTACAATGAGCAGTTCTTC
TRBV27,once,TRBJ2-2,NA,CASSWQGGTGELFF,TGTGCCAGCAGTTGGCAGGGTGGGACCGGGGAGCTGTTTTTT
TRBV2,NA,TRBJ1-2,TRBD1,CASSEAFLTGLNYGYTF,TGTGCCAGCAGCGAAGCCTTTTTGACAGGGCTAAACTATGGCTACACCTTC
TRBV6-5,NA,TRBJ1-5,TRBD1,CASSYTGQGSQPQHF,TGTGCCAGCAGTTACACCGGACAGGGCTCACAGCCCCAGCATTTT
TRBV24-1,NA,TRBJ2-1,NA,CATSDSPDSNEQFF,TGTGCCACCAGTGATTCCCCTGACAGCAATGAGCAGTTCTTC
TRBV28,many,TRBJ1-2,NA,CASSPGKAYGYTF,TGTGCCAGCAGTCCAGGGAAGGCCTATGGCTACACCTTC
TRBV18,NA,TRBJ2-7,TRBD2,CASSPAGDYEQYF,TGTGCCAGCTCCCCGGCGGGGGACTACGAGCAGTACTTC
TRBV7-9,NA,TRBJ1-2,NA,CASSSPDKTVYGYTF,TGTGCCAGCAGCTCTCCGGACAAGACCGTCTATGGCTACACCTTC
TRBV6-6,NA,TRBJ1-2,NA,CASSYVGGGTNYGYTF,TGTGCCAGCAGTTATGTGGGCGGGGGAACTAACTATGGCTACACCTTC
TRBV6-1,once,TRBJ1-2,NA,CASSEPGDGYTF,TGTGCCAGCAGTGAGCCGGGAGATGGCTACACCTTC
TRBV3-1/TRBV3-2,NA,TRBJ1-1,NA,CASSLGPGDTEAFF,TGTGCCAGCAGCCTTGGACCGGGAGACACTGAAGCTTTCTTT
TRBV19,NA,TRBJ1-3,NA,CASSIEADSGNTIYF,TGTGCCAGTAGTATAGAAGCGGACTCTGGAAACACCATATATTTT
TRBV9,NA,TRBJ1-4,NA,CASSTAPNEKLFF,TGTGCCAGCAGCACAGCTCCTAATGAAAAACTGTTTTTT
TRBV21-1,NA,TRBJ2-7,NA,CASSNGRSRTKTYEQYF,TGTGCCAGCAGCAATGGGAGGAGCAGGACCAAAACTTACGAGCAGTACTTC
TRBV28,NA,TRBJ1-1,NA,CASSTHREWGTEAFF,TGTGCCAGCAGTACCCACAGGGAATGGGGCACTGAAGCTTTCTTT
TRBV10-2,NA,TRBJ2-5,TRBD2,CASGHSLAGGHGGQYF,TGCGCCAGCGGCCATTCTCTAGCGGGGGGCCACGGGGGCCAGTACTTC
TRBV5-5,NA,TRBJ1-6,NA,CASSPPVQENSPLHF,TGTGCCAGCAGCCCGCCCGTACAGGAGAATTCACCCCTCCACTTT
TRBV28,few,TRBJ1-1,TRBD1,CASSFDRGTFF,TGTGCCAGCAGTTTCGACAGGGGAACTTTCTTT
TRBV13,NA,TRBJ1-2,NA,CASSLGRTGNYGYTF,TGTGCCAGCAGCTTAGGCCGAACAGGGAACTATGGCTACACCTTC
TRBV18,NA,TRBJ1-1,TRBD1,CASSPRQGSTEAFF,TGTGCCAGCTCACCAAGACAGGGGTCCACTGAAGCTTTCTTT
TRBV19,once,TRBJ1-5,TRBD1,CASSMEGANQPQHF,TGTGCCAGTAGTATGGAGGGGGCAAATCAGCCCCAGCATTTT
TRBV7-2,once,TRBJ2-7,NA,CASSLVSSDEQYF,TGTGCCAGCAGCTTAGTATCGAGCGACGAGCAGTACTTC
TRBV2,NA,TRBJ1-1,TRBD1,CASRERKRDRVNGDTEAFF,TGTGCCAGCAGAGAGCGGAAACGGGACAGGGTGAATGGGGACACTGAAGCTTTCTTT
TRBV30,NA,TRBJ2-5,NA,CAWSVIQGGETQYF,TGTGCCTGGAGTGTGATACAGGGAGGGGAGACCCAGTACTTC
TRBV21-1,NA,TRBJ2-7,NA,CGRGPPWPYEQYF,TGTGGGCGGGGGCCTCCTTGGCCCTACGAGCAGTACTTC
TRBV5-1,once,TRBJ2-7,NA,CASSLDFGPTGHYEQYF,TGCGCCAGCAGCTTGGATTTCGGGCCGACAGGACACTACGAGCAGTACTTC
TRBV2,NA,TRBJ2-3,NA,CASSEEGGVSYF,TGTGCCAGCAGTGAAGAGGGAGGCGTCTCGTATTTT
TRBV2,NA,TRBJ1-5,NA,CASRGGFDSNQPQHF,TGTGCCAGCAGGGGGGGGTTCGATAGCAATCAGCCCCAGCATTTT
TRBV5-4,NA,TRBJ1-4,TRBD1,CASSPSQGRSEKLFF,TGTGCCAGCAGCCCATCACAGGGGAGAAGTGAAAAACTGTTTTTT
TRBV12-5,once,TRBJ1-4,NA,CASGLTGSKLFF,TGTGCTAGTGGTTTGACAGGGTCAAAACTGTTTTTT
TRBV9,few,TRBJ2-2,NA,CASSVAPSLITGELFF,TGTGCCAGCAGCGTAGCCCCCAGTTTGATCACCGGGGAGCTGTTTTTT
TRBV6-1,NA,TRBJ1-2,TRBD1,CASSEEEGTASYGYTF,TGTGCCAGCAGTGAAGAAGAAGGGACAGCTAGTTATGGCTACACCTTC
TRBV5-4,NA,TRBJ2-4,TRBD2,CASRVRLAGGHQYF,TGTGCCAGCAGGGTGAGACTAGCGGGGGGCCATCAGTACTTC
TRBV21-1,NA,TRBJ1-2,NA,CASGDSNYGYTF,TGTGCCAGCGGCGACAGTAACTATGGCTACACCTTC
TRBV29-1,NA,TRBJ1-2,NA,CSVSDGLNYGYTF,TGCAGCGTCTCGGACGGACTGAACTATGGCTACACCTTC
TRBV9,NA,TRBJ2-7,NA,CASSPTSGNPHEQYF,TGTGCCAGCAGCCCGACTAGTGGAAATCCCCACGAGCAGTACTTC
TRBV21-1,few,TRBJ1-2,NA,CASSKKWDREAYTF,TGTGCCAGCAGCAAGAAGTGGGACAGGGAGGCCTACACCTTC
TRBV6-2/TRBV6-3,NA,TRBJ2-3,TRBD2,CASSRLAGAPLDTQYF,TGTGCCAGCAGTCGTCTAGCGGGGGCCCCCCTAGATACGCAGTATTTT
TRBV29-1,NA,TRBJ1-2,TRBD1,CSVDRGEGYTF,TGCAGCGTGGACAGGGGAGAGGGCTACACCTTC
TRBV27,NA,TRBJ1-6,NA,CASSPSGGRGYNSPLHF,TGTGCCAGCAGTCCCTCGGGGGGGAGAGGGTATAATTCACCCCTCCACTTT
TRBV25-1,NA,TRBJ2-1,TRBD1,CASSGGQGRFKEYNEQFF,TGTGCCAGCAGTGGGGGACAGGGAAGATTCAAAGAATACAATGAGCAGTTCTTC
TRBV3-1/TRBV3-2,NA,TRBJ2-5,NA,CASSLGQQETQYF,TGTGCCAGCAGCCTCGGACAGCAAGAGACCCAGTACTTC